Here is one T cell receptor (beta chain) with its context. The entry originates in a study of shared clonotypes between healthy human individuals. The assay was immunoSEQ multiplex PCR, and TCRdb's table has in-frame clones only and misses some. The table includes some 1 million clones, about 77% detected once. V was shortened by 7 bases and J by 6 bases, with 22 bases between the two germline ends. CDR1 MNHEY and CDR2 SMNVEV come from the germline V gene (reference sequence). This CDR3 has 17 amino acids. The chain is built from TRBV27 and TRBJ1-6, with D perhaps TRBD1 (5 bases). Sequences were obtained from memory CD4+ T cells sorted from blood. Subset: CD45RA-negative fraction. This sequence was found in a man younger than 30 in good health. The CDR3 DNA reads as TGTGCCAGCACGGCTGTCGGAGGGGAGCGAATTAATTCACCCCTCCACTTT. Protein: CASTAVGGERINSPLHF.